This T cell receptor (beta chain) was sequenced in a study of blood T cell repertoires in COVID-19 (dated by TCRdb to 2018 to 2020). Context from the whole study: The collaborator samples originated in the United States, Italy and Spain and spanned the acute and convalescent phases of COVID-19. The material from the prospective study consisted of cDNA or gDNA derived from T cells, B-cell-depleted T cells, or PBMCs. Deeply sampled blood TCRbeta repertoires from subjects exposed to, actively infected with, or recovered from COVID-19 were included in the dataset. The repertoires were released in a freely available public database intended as a resource for research on the immune response to SARS-CoV-2. Samples came from the ongoing ImmuneRACE study (first 160 participants) plus 1,254 subjects from 6 global collaborators. Nearly every sample came with metadata listing a de-identified subject ID, COVID-19 status, age in years and sex. Where available, HLA class I and class II types were obtained from metadata supplied by the sample provider rather than from assay-based typing. General conclusions and limits of the study: The amount of clinical and demographic metadata varied by source and participant and was provided uncurated.

CDR3 length: 14 amino acids, cysteine to phenylalanine. Left in the record is the CDR3 DNA by itself, 42 bases read in frame from the first base. From a lookup of the germline V gene, CDR1 and CDR2 are SGHTA and FQGNSA. The V end loses 7 bases and the J end loses 5 bases, and a stretch of 17 bases separates them. The table lists this clone with a few counts. Its cognate antigen has yet to be identified. No quality values exist for individual bases; no much larger clone is one base distant. Participants in the prospective study were aged 18 to 89 years, lived in 20 to 30 United States geographic areas, and enrolled through a virtual design. To assign participants to cohorts, the prospective study relied on clinical history that participants themselves reported in a screening survey and a study questionnaire. In the prospective study, whole blood, serum and a nasopharyngeal or oropharyngeal swab were collected from each participant by mobile phlebotomists. Additional blood draws and questionnaires over an approximately two-month period could optionally be provided by prospective study participants. Before DNA extraction, blood samples from the prospective study were shipped at room temperature or frozen.

TCRbeta CDR3 regions were amplified from genomic DNA using the immunoSEQ Assay, a bias-controlled multiplex PCR. The authors' analysis ran thus. The number of nucleated cells in each sample was estimated from the amplification of reference gene primers within the assay. To quantify the absolute abundance of each unique TCRbeta CDR3 rearrangement, sequence reads were collapsed and filtered. For each sample, productive Simpson clonality was calculated as the square root of Simpson's diversity index over productive rearrangements. TCRdb mirrors the immuneACCESS table, restricted to in-frame sequences. Some clones are absent from its copies; in checked studies, under half trace to an unresolved V gene, and the reason for the others is unknown. V, J and clone size reflect that table, while D and trimming were determined from the DNA. This sample has roughly 360,000 clones in its table, and 88% of those were observed once. The ten largest make up around 0.91% of the sample.

This sequence originates from a woman aged 25-40 years with acute COVID-19. The sequencing sample was made of PBMCs or T cells enriched from blood (not recorded which). The chain employs TRBV7-2 and TRBJ1-2; no confident D gene assignment can be made. CDR3 protein: CASTPASGEYGYTF. The nucleotide sequence reads as follows: TGTGCCAGCACCCCCGCTTCTGGAGAATATGGCTACACCTTC.